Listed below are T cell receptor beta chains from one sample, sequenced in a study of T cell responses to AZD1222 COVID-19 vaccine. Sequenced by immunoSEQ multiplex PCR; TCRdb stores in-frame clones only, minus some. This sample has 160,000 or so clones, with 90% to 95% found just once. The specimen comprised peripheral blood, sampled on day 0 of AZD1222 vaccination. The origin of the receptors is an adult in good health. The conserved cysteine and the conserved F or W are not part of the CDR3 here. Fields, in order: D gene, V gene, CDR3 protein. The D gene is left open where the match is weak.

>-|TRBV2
ASSEYRYEQY
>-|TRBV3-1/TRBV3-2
ASSYGDTQY
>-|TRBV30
AWTTGNYGYT
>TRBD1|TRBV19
ASSIPTGNYGYT
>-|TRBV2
ASGWEQGSEAF
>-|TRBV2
ASSEMAWDDAF
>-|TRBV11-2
ASRTVGGSTEAF
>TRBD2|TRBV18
ASSLNAGDGANVLT
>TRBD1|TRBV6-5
ASKSQGASGGEQF
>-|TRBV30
AFLRGTKYTGELF
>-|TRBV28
ASSDVIGYT
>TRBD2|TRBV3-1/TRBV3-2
ASSLGLAGIGEQF
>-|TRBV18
ASSRGSDNSPLH
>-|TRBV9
ASTHSGGQTGYT
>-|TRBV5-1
ASSLDGNSGANVLT
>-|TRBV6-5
ASSSEGQPQH
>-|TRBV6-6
ASSWDGLNTEAF
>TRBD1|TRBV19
ASSIYTGTGQETQY
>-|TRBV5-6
ASSLGGGNYGYT
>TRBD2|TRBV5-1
ASRTGTSVPLAKNIQY
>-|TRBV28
ASSLQGTHSPLH
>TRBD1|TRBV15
ATSRNRQGYEQY
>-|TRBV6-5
ATLLRADHTEAF
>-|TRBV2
ASSGGRLQETQY
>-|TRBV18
ASSPPGSSRGSAF
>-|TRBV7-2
ASSLEDSSNQPQH
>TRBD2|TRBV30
AWIGGAGANVLT
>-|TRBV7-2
ASSPTWDQPQH
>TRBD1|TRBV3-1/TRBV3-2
ASSPTRQGNYGYT
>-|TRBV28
ASLRLAEYNEQF
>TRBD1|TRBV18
ASSPGQGVNTEAF